Shown below are 29 T cell receptor beta chains from a single sample sequenced in a study of T cells in women clearing cervical HPV infection. Clones were sequenced by immunoSEQ multiplex PCR, and TCRdb holds only the in-frame ones, with some missing. The sample table sets out roughly 42,000 clones. Sequencing was done on a sample of blood buffy coat. The receptors were gathered from a woman between 18 and 70 years old with a cervical HPV16 infection that either progressed to CIN3+ or cleared (not recorded which).

On this clone: The CDR3 is cut off 3 residues early in the read; its end comes from the germline J gene. The chain carries TRBV20-1 and TRBJ2-3; possible D gene TRBD1, 6 bases. CDR1 is DFQATT, CDR2 SNEGSKA, per germline (reference sequence). The CDR3 consists of 15 residues. Trimming shortened V by 2 bases and J by 6 bases, and 18 bases separated the two germline ends. CDR3 DNA, as far as it was read: TGCAGTGCTAGAACGTGGGGGCTAGTTAACGATACG. This codes for CSARTWGLVNDT. The whole CDR3 reads CSARTWGLVNDTQYF.

About this clone itself: Read data end 3 residues before the CDR3 end; the end is taken from the germline J gene. The V gene is TRBV20-1, the J gene TRBJ2-3; D possibly corresponds to TRBD1 (6 bases). The V gene's germline CDR1 is DFQATT and CDR2 SNEGSKA (reference sequence). The CDR3 is made up of 15 amino acids. CDR3 bases read: TGCAGTGCTAGAGATCAAAGGGGGATAAATCAGCCG. Protein product: CSARDQRGINQP. The complete CDR3 protein is CSARDQRGINQPQYF.

With respect to this clone: The CDR3 is cut off 3 residues early in the read; its end comes from the germline J gene. This chain uses TRBV2 with TRBJ2-7, with TRBD2 identical over 10 bases. Germline values: CDR1 SNHLY, CDR2 FYNNEI. This CDR3 has 13 amino acids. The V and J ends lost 10 bases and 6 bases, in that order; junction bases with no gene match: 9. This chain's CDR3 is CATNGLAGVEQYF. The sequenced part of the CDR3 DNA is TGTGCCACCAACGGGCTAGCGGGAGTCGAG.

In regard to this clone: The observed sequence ends 3 residues before the CDR3 terminus, with the missing tail filled in from the germline J gene. The V call is TRBV5-1, the J call TRBJ2-3; 10 bases are a match to TRBD2. The CDR3 has 17 residues. After removal of 6 bases from V and 3 bases from J, the junction contained 13 bases not matched to a gene. The germline gives CDR1 SGHRS, CDR2 YFSETQ. CDR3 protein: CASTLPSSGSWTDTQYF. The CDR3 bases that were read are TGCGCCAGCACCCTGCCCTCTAGCGGGAGTTGGACAGATACG.

Note on this clone: The read stops 3 residues short of the end of the CDR3; the missing end is completed from the germline J gene. The chain recombines TRBV30 with TRBJ1-1; D ambiguous. CDR3 length: 10 residues. Germline values: CDR1 GTSNPN, CDR2 SVGIG (reference sequence). CDR3 DNA, as far as it was read: TGTGCCTGGAGTACGAGGGAA. Translating it yields CAWSTRE. The whole CDR3 region reads CAWSTREAFF.

A note on this clone: The CDR3 goes on 3 residues after the read ends, and that part is filled in from the germline J gene. The J gene is TRBJ1-1, the V gene TRBV12-3 or TRBV12-4; TRBD1 matches 7 bases. The CDR3 has 13 amino acids. V was pared by 4 bases and J by 5 bases, with 4 bases of the junction left unmatched. The CDR3 loop is CASSSTGRTEAFF. The sequenced CDR3 bases are TGTGCCAGCAGTTCGACAGGGCGAACTGAA.

Worth noting for this clone: The read is 3 residues too short to cover the CDR3 end, so that end is filled in from the germline J gene. The same CDR3 arises from other DNA sequences in this sample as well. This chain joins TRBV20-1 and TRBJ1-5, with D maybe TRBD1 (6 bases). Germline V gives CDR1 DFQATT, CDR2 SNEGSKA (reference sequence). This CDR3 region has 12 residues. V shed 3 bases and J shed 5 bases, with 8 bases lying between them. The CDR3 bases that were read are TGCAGTGCTAGGGCAGGGGATCAGCCC. This codes for CSARAGDQP. The CDR3 in its entirety is CSARAGDQPQHF.

On this clone: The read ends 3 residues early relative to the CDR3; the germline J gene fills the gap. This chain connects TRBV19 to TRBJ2-7, with D hard to call. V shed 5 bases and J shed 3 bases, with 11 bases lying between them. The CDR3 contains 13 residues. Per germline, CDR1 LNHDA and CDR2 SQIVND (reference sequence). The sequenced CDR3 bases are TGTGCCAGTAGTGCGACACTTAGCTACGAG. Amino acids: CASSATLSYE. Given in full, the CDR3 is CASSATLSYEQYF.

As for this clone: Read coverage stops 3 residues before the CDR3 terminus; the germline J gene supplies the remainder. This chain connects TRBV30 to TRBJ2-1; TRBD1 aligns across 11 bases. With V trimmed by 2 bases and J by 4 bases, 7 bases remained unmatched. The germline CDR1 and CDR2 sequences are GTSNPN and SVGIG (reference sequence). The CDR3 extends over 16 amino acids. The CDR3 here is CAWSRTGTGGYNEQFF. Partial CDR3 DNA: TGTGCCTGGAGTCGAACGGGGACAGGGGGGTACAATGAG.

Note on this clone: The read finishes 3 residues shy of the CDR3 end, and the germline J gene is used to complete it. The chain has TRBV13 and TRBJ1-1, with D tentatively TRBD1 (6 bases). The CDR3 has 15 residues. Germline loops: CDR1 PRHDT, CDR2 FYEKMQ (reference sequence). V lost 3 bases to trimming and J lost 6 bases, with 17 bases between them. The sequenced CDR3 bases are TGTGCCAGCAGCTTCCTCAGGGTAAAGGGGGCTGAA. Residues: CASSFLRVKGAE. The whole CDR3 reads CASSFLRVKGAEAFF.

On this clone itself: The CDR3 is cut off 3 residues early in the read; its end comes from the germline J gene. This chain connects TRBV12-3 or TRBV12-4 to TRBJ1-5; 9 nucleotides align to TRBD1. Trimming cost V 6 bases and J 7 bases; bases outside gene matches: 13. The CDR3 is made up of 16 amino acids. The sequenced part of the CDR3 DNA is TGTGCCAGCAGGCCAGAAGGACAGGGGATGGGGCAGCCC. It translates to CASRPEGQGMGQP. The full CDR3 sequence reads CASRPEGQGMGQPQHF.

Turning to this clone: Read coverage stops 3 residues before the CDR3 terminus; the germline J gene supplies the remainder. This chain joins TRBV14 and TRBJ2-5; the D gene is possibly TRBD1 (5 bases). The CDR3 runs 13 residues. V lost 1 base and J lost 2, with 5 bases in between. CDR1 and CDR2 (germline): SGHDN, FVKESK. The CDR3 sequence: CASSQGQQETQYF. The CDR3 DNA, read in part, is TGTGCCAGCAGCCAAGGACAGCAAGAGACC.

With respect to this clone: The read halts 3 residues ahead of the CDR3 end, with the missing end drawn from the germline J gene. This chain uses TRBV20-1 with TRBJ2-3, with TRBD2 as a possible D gene (7 bases). Per the germline V gene, CDR1 is DFQATT and CDR2 is SNEGSKA (reference sequence). V gave up 2 bases and J gave up 5 bases, with 14 bases separating them. This CDR3 spans 14 amino acids. CDR3 DNA (partial): TGCAGTGCTAGAAGTGGGGGGGCCTTAGATACG. It is translated as CSARSGGALDT. The whole CDR3 protein reads CSARSGGALDTQYF.

A remark on this clone: The CDR3 end falls 3 residues outside the read, so it is completed with the germline J gene. The chain carries TRBV7-8 and TRBJ1-1; TRBD1 matches at 7 bases. The trim removed 1 base at V and 6 bases at J, leaving 2 bases unmatched. The CDR3 length is 13 residues. Germline V gene data show CDR1 as SGHVS and CDR2 as FQNEAQ. The chain's CDR3 is CASSLGQGAEAFF. Incomplete CDR3 DNA: TGTGCCAGCAGCTTAGGGCAGGGGGCTGAA.

CDR3 DNA, as far as it was read: TGTGCCAGCAGCCCTGCAGGGGATGCGCAGCCC. Protein product: CASSPAGDAQP. The entire CDR3 sequence reads CASSPAGDAQPQHF. V and J are TRBV7-2 and TRBJ1-5, with D perhaps TRBD1 (6 bases). Read sequence stops 3 residues before the CDR3 end, and the germline J gene provides the missing end. The V gene's germline CDR1 is SGHTA and CDR2 FQGNSA. The CDR3 totals 14 residues. V was shortened by 5 bases and J by 7 bases, with 15 bases between the two germline ends.

As to this clone: The CDR3 goes on 3 residues after the read ends, and that part is filled in from the germline J gene. V usage is TRBV5-1 and J usage is TRBJ2-7, with D perhaps TRBD2 (6 bases). V lost 3 bases to trimming and J lost 5 bases, with 18 bases between them. Germline values: CDR1 SGHRS, CDR2 YFSETQ. The CDR3 consists of 15 residues. CDR3 DNA (partial): TGCGCCAGCAGCTCCAGGCCCGGGGGTGCGAACGAG. This encodes CASSSRPGGANE. The whole CDR3 protein reads CASSSRPGGANEQYF.

As for this clone: The read finishes 3 residues shy of the CDR3 end, and the germline J gene is used to complete it. The chain uses TRBV19 and TRBJ2-7, with 7 bases lining up with TRBD1. V shed 6 bases and J 0 bases; nucleotides not matched to a gene: 8. Germline V lookup: CDR1 LNHDA, CDR2 SQIVND (reference sequence). The CDR3 has 15 amino acids. The CDR3 protein is CASSLSTGPSYEQYF. The sequenced part of the CDR3 DNA is TGTGCCAGTAGCTTATCGACAGGGCCCTCCTACGAG.

As for this clone: The read falls 3 residues short of the CDR3 end, and the missing part is taken from the germline J gene. V is TRBV18 and J is TRBJ1-2; TRBD1 matches at 10 bases. CDR3 size: 15 residues. Germline CDR1 KGHSH, CDR2 LQKENI. The chain's CDR3 is CASSPTGTGENIYTF. The sequenced part of the CDR3 DNA is TGTGCCAGCTCACCGACCGGGACAGGGGAAAACATC.

As for this clone: Read data end 3 residues before the CDR3 end; the end is taken from the germline J gene. V usage is TRBV2 and J usage is TRBJ2-7, with D perhaps matching TRBD1 (6 bases). Germline-derived CDR1 and CDR2 are SNHLY and FYNNEI. The V end lost 8 bases, the J end lost 0 bases, and 14 bases lay between the germline ends. This CDR3 has 14 residues. The CDR3 DNA, read in part, is TGTGCCAGCTTACCCGGGACAAACTCCTACGAG. Translated: CASLPGTNSYE. In full, the CDR3 reads CASLPGTNSYEQYF. The variable domain in full, completed from reference TRBV2 and TRBJ2-7, reads EPEVTQTPSHQVTQMGQEVILRCVPISNHLYFYWYRQILGQKVEFLVSFYNNEISEKSEIFDDQFSVERPDGSNFTLKIRSTKLEDSAMYFCASLPGTNSYEQYFGPGTRLTVT.

A word on this clone: Relative to the germline gene, one junction end is altered; a read error may explain this. The missing CDR3 end, 3 residues past where the read stops, is filled in from the germline J gene. The V gene is TRBV6-1, the J gene TRBJ2-2; D possibly corresponds to TRBD1 (5 bases). The CDR3 runs to 14 residues. The germline gives CDR1 MNHNS, CDR2 SASEGT. CDR3 loop: CASREDSYTGELFF. The sequenced part of the CDR3 DNA is TGTGCCAGCAGGGAAGACAGTTACACCGGGGAG.

Points on this clone: The CDR3 is cut off 3 residues early in the read; its end comes from the germline J gene. The chain employs TRBV19 and TRBJ2-4; maybe TRBD1 (5 bases). Germline assignment: CDR1 LNHDA and CDR2 SQIVND (reference sequence). There are 15 residues in the CDR3. Trimming removed 3 bases at V and 2 bases at J, with 11 bases between. CDR3 bases read: TGTGCCAGTAGTATGCAGGGTGTCACCAAAAACATT. Its protein product is CASSMQGVTKNI. The entire CDR3 sequence reads CASSMQGVTKNIQYF.

With regard to this clone: The read terminates 3 residues before the CDR3 end, so the remaining end is supplied by the germline J gene. The V gene is TRBV20-1, the J gene TRBJ2-3, with D tentatively TRBD2 (6 bases). V was clipped by 0 bases and J by 0 bases, with 10 bases between them. Germline V CDR1 and CDR2: DFQATT, SNEGSKA (reference sequence). The CDR3 extends over 15 amino acids. The sequenced part of the CDR3 DNA is TGCAGTGCTAGAGATCTCAGCGGGAGCACAGATACG. Translating gives CSARDLSGSTDT. The whole CDR3 reads CSARDLSGSTDTQYF.

As concerns this clone: The read halts 3 residues ahead of the CDR3 end, with the missing end drawn from the germline J gene. The rearrangement uses TRBV18 and TRBJ2-3; 8 bases are shared with TRBD2. CDR1 and CDR2 (germline): KGHSH, LQKENI. CDR3 length: 16 amino acids. V gave up 3 bases and J gave up 0 bases; unmatched junction bases: 5. The covered CDR3 bases are TGTGCCAGCTCACCCACCCTAGCGGGTAGCACAGATACG. As protein: CASSPTLAGSTDT. The entire CDR3 reads CASSPTLAGSTDTQYF. Based on the CDR3 plus reference TRBV18 and TRBJ2-3, the full variable domain is NAGVMQNPRHLVRRRGQEARLRCSPMKGHSHVYWYRQLPEEGLKFMVYLQKENIIDESGMPKERFSAEFPKEGPSILRIQQVVRGDSAAYFCASSPTLAGSTDTQYFGPGTRLTVL.

With regard to this clone: The read comes to an end 3 residues before the CDR3 does, leaving the germline J gene to fill in the end. The genes are TRBV5-1 and TRBJ2-7, with D possibly being TRBD2 (7 bases). The CDR3 has 13 amino acids. The V gene lost 7 bases and the J gene lost 3 bases, with 14 bases spanning the gap. Germline V gives CDR1 SGHRS, CDR2 YFSETQ. The CDR3 loop reads CASGEGGGYEQYF. CDR3 DNA (partial): TGCGCCAGCGGGGAGGGGGGGGGCTACGAG.

In regard to this clone: The observed sequence ends 3 residues before the CDR3 terminus, with the missing tail filled in from the germline J gene. The chain combines TRBV7-2 with TRBJ2-3; D may match TRBD1 or TRBD2 (5 bases each). The V gene's germline CDR1 is SGHTA and CDR2 FQGNSA. The length of the CDR3 is 14 residues. V was clipped by 3 bases and J by 1 base, with 8 bases between them. The sequenced CDR3 bases are TGTGCCAGCAGCTTCAGAGGGGGCACAGATACG. This codes for CASSFRGGTDT. The whole CDR3 reads CASSFRGGTDTQYF.

On this clone: The read ends 3 residues early relative to the CDR3; the germline J gene fills the gap. The genes are TRBV12-3 or TRBV12-4 and TRBJ2-7; D gene uncertain. V gave up 5 bases and J gave up 2 bases, with 4 bases separating them. The CDR3 sequence is 11 residues long. CDR3 sequence reads: CASSPAYEQYF. CDR3 DNA (partial): TGTGCCAGCAGTCCGGCCTACGAG.

As for this clone: The missing CDR3 end, 3 residues past where the read stops, is filled in from the germline J gene. The chain carries TRBV5-1 and TRBJ2-7, with D maybe TRBD2 (5 bases). Trimming pared 0 bases from V and 5 bases from J, leaving 15 bases between. Germline V lookup: CDR1 SGHRS, CDR2 YFSETQ. The CDR3 consists of 15 residues. The sequenced part of the CDR3 DNA is TGCGCCAGCAGCTTGGATTCGGGGATTGGGAACGAG. Its protein is CASSLDSGIGNE. The CDR3 reads in full as CASSLDSGIGNEQYF. Complete variable domain (other parts from reference TRBV5-1 and TRBJ2-7): KAGVTQTPRYLIKTRGQQVTLSCSPISGHRSVSWYQQTPGQGLQFLFEYFSETQRNKGNFPGRFSGRQFSNSRSEMNVSTLELGDSALYLCASSLDSGIGNEQYFGPGTRLTVT.

As concerns this clone: The read ends 3 residues early relative to the CDR3; the germline J gene fills the gap. V is TRBV5-1 and J is TRBJ2-7; 8 bases align to TRBD1. The CDR3 consists of 14 residues. Trimming cost V 4 bases and J 0 bases; bases outside gene matches: 3. Germline V gene data show CDR1 as SGHRS and CDR2 as YFSETQ. The CDR3 is CASSSTGGSYEQYF. The sequenced CDR3 bases are TGCGCCAGCAGCAGTACAGGGGGCTCCTACGAG.

On this clone itself: The read ends 3 residues shy of where the CDR3 ends; the end is completed using the germline J gene. The chain recombines TRBV7-8 with TRBJ1-1, with D possibly TRBD1 on 6 matching bases. V was shortened by 4 bases and J by 0 bases, with 9 bases between the two germline ends. This CDR3 is 14 amino acids long. Germline V lookup: CDR1 SGHVS, CDR2 FQNEAQ. CDR3 region: CASSWTEMNTEAFF. The CDR3 bases that were read are TGTGCCAGCAGCTGGACAGAGATGAACACTGAA. Full variable domain (outside the CDR3, taken from reference TRBV7-8 and TRBJ1-1): GAGVSQSPRYKVAKRGQDVALRCDPISGHVSLFWYQQALGQGPEFLTYFQNEAQLDKSGLPSDRFFAERPEGSVSTLKIQRTQQEDSAVYLCASSWTEMNTEAFFGQGTRLTVV.